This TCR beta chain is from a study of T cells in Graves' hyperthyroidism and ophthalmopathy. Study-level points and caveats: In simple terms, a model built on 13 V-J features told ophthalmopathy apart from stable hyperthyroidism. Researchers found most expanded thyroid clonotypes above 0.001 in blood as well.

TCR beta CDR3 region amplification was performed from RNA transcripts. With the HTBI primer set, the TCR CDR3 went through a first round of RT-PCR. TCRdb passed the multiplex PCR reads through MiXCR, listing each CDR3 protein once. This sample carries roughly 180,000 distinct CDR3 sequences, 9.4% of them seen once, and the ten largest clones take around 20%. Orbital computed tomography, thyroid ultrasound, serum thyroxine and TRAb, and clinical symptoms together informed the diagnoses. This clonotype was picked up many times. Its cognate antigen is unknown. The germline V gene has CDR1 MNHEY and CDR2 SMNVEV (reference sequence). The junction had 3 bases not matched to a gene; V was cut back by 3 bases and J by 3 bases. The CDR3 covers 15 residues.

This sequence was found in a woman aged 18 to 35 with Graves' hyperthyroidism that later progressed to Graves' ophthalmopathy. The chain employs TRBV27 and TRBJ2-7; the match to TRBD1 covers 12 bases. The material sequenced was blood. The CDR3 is CASSFRDRGHYEQYF. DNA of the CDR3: TGTGCCAGCAGTTTCCGGGACAGGGGGCACTACGAGCAGTACTTC.